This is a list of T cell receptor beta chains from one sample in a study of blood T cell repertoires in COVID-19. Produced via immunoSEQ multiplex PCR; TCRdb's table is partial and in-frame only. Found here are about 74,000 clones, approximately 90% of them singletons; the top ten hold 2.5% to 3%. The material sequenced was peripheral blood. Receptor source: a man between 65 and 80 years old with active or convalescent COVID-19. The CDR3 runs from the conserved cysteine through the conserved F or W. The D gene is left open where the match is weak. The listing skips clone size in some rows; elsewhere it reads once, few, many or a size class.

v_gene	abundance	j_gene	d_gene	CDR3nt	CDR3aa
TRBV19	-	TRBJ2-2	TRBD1	TGTGCCAGTAGTAAGGCGGGACAGGGGGCGAACACCGGGGAGCTGTTTTTT	CASSKAGQGANTGELFF
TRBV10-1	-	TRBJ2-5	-	TGCGCCAGCAGTGATGGAGGGAAAGAGACCCAGTACTTC	CASSDGGKETQYF
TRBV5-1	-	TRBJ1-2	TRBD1	TGCGCCAGCAGCTACCGGACAGGAGCCTCTAACTATGGCTACACCTTC	CASSYRTGASNYGYTF
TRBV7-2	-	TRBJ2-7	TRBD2	TGTGCCAGCAGCCCTGGACTAGCGGGGATCTACGAGCAGTACTTC	CASSPGLAGIYEQYF
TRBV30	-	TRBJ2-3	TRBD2	TGTGCCTGGAAGGGAGGAGCGGGGGTCACAGATACGCAGTATTTT	CAWKGGAGVTDTQYF
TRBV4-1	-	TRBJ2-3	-	TGCGCCAGCAGCCAAGATGAACGGTACACAGATACGCAGTATTTT	CASSQDERYTDTQYF
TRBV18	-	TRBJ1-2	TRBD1	TGTGCCAGCTCACGGGCAGGGGGAGCGAGTAACTATGGCTACACCTTC	CASSRAGGASNYGYTF
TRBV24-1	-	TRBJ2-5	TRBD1	TGTGCCACCAGTGACGGGACAGGGAGCGAGACCCAGTACTTC	CATSDGTGSETQYF
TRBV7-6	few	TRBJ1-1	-	TGTGCCAGCAGCCTACGAGGGAGGGGAACTGAAGCTTTCTTT	CASSLRGRGTEAFF
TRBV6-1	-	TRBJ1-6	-	TGTGCCAGCAGTGAATCGAGGGTAGGCTCACCCCTCCACTTT	CASSESRVGSPLHF
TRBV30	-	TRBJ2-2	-	TGTGCCTGGAACAGAGGACAGCTCACCGGGGAGCTGTTTTTT	CAWNRGQLTGELFF
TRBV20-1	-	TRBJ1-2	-	TGCAGTGCCCCCCAGGGGCATGGCTACACCTTC	CSAPQGHGYTF
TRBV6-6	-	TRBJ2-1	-	TGTGCCAGCAGTTTCTACGGTCTCCCAGAGGATGAGCAGTTCTTC	CASSFYGLPEDEQFF
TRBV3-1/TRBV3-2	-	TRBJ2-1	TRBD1	TGTGCCAGCAGCCCGGGACAGGCGCCCTACAATGAGCAGTTCTTC	CASSPGQAPYNEQFF
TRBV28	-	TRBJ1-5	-	TGTGCCAGCAGTTTAGTCGGCAATCAGCCCCAGCATTTT	CASSLVGNQPQHF
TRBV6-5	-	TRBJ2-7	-	TGTGCCAGCACCCCGAGCGGGTTATACGAGCAGTACTTC	CASTPSGLYEQYF
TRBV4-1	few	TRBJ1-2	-	TGCGCCAGCAGCCAAGGGGGCGGGGGCTATGGCTACACCTTC	CASSQGGGGYGYTF
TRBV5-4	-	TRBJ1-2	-	TGTGCCAGCAGCTTGGGACAGAACTATGGCTACACCTTC	CASSLGQNYGYTF
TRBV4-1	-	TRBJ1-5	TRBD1	TGCGCCAGCAGCCACCCCGGACAGGGCCTTAGGTCCCAGCATTTT	CASSHPGQGLRSQHF
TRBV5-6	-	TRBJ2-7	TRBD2	TGTGCCAGCAGCTTCCTTAGCGGGGGGGCAAACGAGCAGTACTTC	CASSFLSGGANEQYF
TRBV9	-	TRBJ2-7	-	TGTGCCAGCAGCGTAGTTCCAGCGTACGAGCAGTACTTC	CASSVVPAYEQYF
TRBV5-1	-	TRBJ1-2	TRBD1	TGCGCCAGCAGCTTGGGACAGGGGGTTAACTATGGCTACACCTTC	CASSLGQGVNYGYTF
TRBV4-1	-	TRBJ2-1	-	TGCGCCAGCAGCCAAGGGGTAGGTACAGGGAAAAATGAGCAGTTCTTC	CASSQGVGTGKNEQFF
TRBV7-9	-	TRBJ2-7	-	TGTGCCAGCAGCCTCGCAGGGTCCTACGAGCAGTACTTC	CASSLAGSYEQYF
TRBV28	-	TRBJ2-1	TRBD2	TGTGCCAGCAGTCCACGGCCTAGCGGCTACAATGAGCAGTTCTTC	CASSPRPSGYNEQFF
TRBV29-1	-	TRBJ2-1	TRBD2	TGCAGCGTGCCCGGGACTAGCGGGGGGTATTCCTACAATGAGCAGTTCTTC	CSVPGTSGGYSYNEQFF
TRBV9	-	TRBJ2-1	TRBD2	TGTGCCAGCAGCGTAGAACTAGCGGGCTACAATGAGCAGTTCTTC	CASSVELAGYNEQFF
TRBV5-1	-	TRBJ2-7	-	TGCGCCAGCAGCTTGGACGTTCCGCTTAGGGGCGAGCAGTACTTC	CASSLDVPLRGEQYF
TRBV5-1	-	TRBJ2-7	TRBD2	TGCGCCAGCAGCACCTCTAGCGGAGGTCCCTACGAGCAGTACTTC	CASSTSSGGPYEQYF
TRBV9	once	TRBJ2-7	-	TGTGCCAGCAGCGTAGCGTTGGCAGGGGCCCCCTACGAGCAGTACTTC	CASSVALAGAPYEQYF
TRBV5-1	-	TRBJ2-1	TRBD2	TGCGCCAGCAGCTTGTCTCCAGGCGGGAGCTCCTACAATGAGCAGTTCTTC	CASSLSPGGSSYNEQFF
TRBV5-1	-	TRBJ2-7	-	TGCGCCAGCAGCTTAGAGACAGCCTCCTACGAGCAGTACTTC	CASSLETASYEQYF
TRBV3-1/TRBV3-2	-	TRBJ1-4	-	TGTGCCAGCAGCCAAAACCCAATACACACAACTAATGAAAAACTGTTTTTT	CASSQNPIHTTNEKLFF
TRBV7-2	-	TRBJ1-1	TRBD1	TGTGCCAGCAGCTTACGAGGAACTGGACAGGGTAACACTGAAGCTTTCTTT	CASSLRGTGQGNTEAFF
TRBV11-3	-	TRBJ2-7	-	TGTGCCAGCAGCTTTAGCGGAACATCCTACGAGCAGTACTTC	CASSFSGTSYEQYF
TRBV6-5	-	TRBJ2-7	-	TGTGTCACCAGGGACTCCCCCTACGAGCAGTACTTC	CVTRDSPYEQYF
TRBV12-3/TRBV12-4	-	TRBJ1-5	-	TGTGCCAGCAGATTGGACAGCTATCAGCCCCAGCATTTT	CASRLDSYQPQHF
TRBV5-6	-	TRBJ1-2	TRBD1	TGTGCCAGCAGCTTGGGCCTACAGGGGGAAGCGGAAGGCTACACCTTC	CASSLGLQGEAEGYTF
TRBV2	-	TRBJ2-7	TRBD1	TGTGCCAGCAGTGATAGGACAGGCTACGAGCAGTACTTC	CASSDRTGYEQYF
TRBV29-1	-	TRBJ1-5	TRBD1	TGCAGCGTTGAGTTCGGGACAGGGCGAGGCAATCAGCCCCAGCATTTT	CSVEFGTGRGNQPQHF
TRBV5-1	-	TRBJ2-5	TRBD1	TGCGCCAGCAGCTTGGTCGGGACAGAACAAGAGACCCAGTACTTC	CASSLVGTEQETQYF
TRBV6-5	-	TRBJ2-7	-	TGTGCCAGCAGAACTTTAGCGGATCGTTCCTACGAGCAGTACTTC	CASRTLADRSYEQYF